This TCR beta chain came from a study of shared clonotypes between healthy human individuals. Study-level findings and limits: Only blood underwent sampling, and tissue repertoires likely differ. Around 4.9% of naive CD4 clonotypes were shared across a few donors.

The protocol was immunoSEQ multiplex PCR, while the TCRdb copy is restricted to in-frame clones and leaves out a portion. The data show millions of clones, with approximately 94% seen just once and roughly 1.1% held by the top ten. Germline V gene data show CDR1 as PRHDT and CDR2 as FYEKMQ (reference sequence). V gave up 5 bases and J gave up 6 bases, with 13 bases separating them. The CDR3 has 13 amino acids. Comment on this clone: Its antigen is not known.

Terminally differentiated effector memory CD45RA+ cells were left out of the naive CD8 fraction, which was CD45RO-negative and positively selected for CCR7. Only Caucasian adults living in Nashville, Tennessee made up the donor group. The receptor comes from a man between 18 and 35 years old in good health. The chain recombines TRBV13 with TRBJ1-2; weak D call: TRBD1 (6 bases). The source material was naive CD8+ T cells sorted from blood. The CDR3 DNA reads TGTGCCAGCAGCGCGGACAGTCTAGATGGCTACACCTTC. Encoded protein: CASSADSLDGYTF.